The T cell receptor (beta chain) described here comes from a study of T-cell reconstitution after alpha-beta-depleted transplantation in children. Germline V CDR1 and CDR2: SGHKS, YYEKEE (reference sequence). V gave up 1 base and J gave up 5 bases; unmatched junction bases: 12. The CDR3 length is 18 residues. As it was prepared, the TCRbeta library received unique molecular identifiers. In TCRdb, the PCR reads were re-called with MiXCR into one record per CDR3 protein. The sample lists approximately 350,000 distinct CDR3 sequences; about a sixth were seen once. Here the sequenced sample was PBMCs, mostly from graft donor cells, taken 360 days after TCRalphabeta/CD19-depleted stem cell transplant. The chain employs TRBV5-5 and TRBJ2-1; 10 nucleotides line up with TRBD2. The clonotype originates from a male patient between 2 and 10 years old who had a stem cell transplant for acute lymphoblastic leukemia, so the T cells may come from the graft donor. In nucleotides, the CDR3 is TGTGCCAGCAGCTTGCGATCCTGGGGACTAGCGATTGACAATGAGCAGTTCTTC. Its translation: CASSLRSWGLAIDNEQFF.